The next 15 T cell receptor beta chains were all read from a single sample in a study of post-analysis software for immune sequencing data. General study results and limits: TRBV5-6, TRBV5-1 and TRBV20-1 were among 4 or 5 TRBV segments more frequent in patients than controls.

Their antigens are not known. Every TCR beta cDNA library bore unique molecular identifiers. MiXCR, run by TCRdb on the PCR reads, gives a single entry per CDR3 protein. The sample lists 380,000 or so distinct CDR3 sequences, roughly 30% seen once, with roughly 13% in the top ten. Source material: blood. The receptor source for this set is a girl aged 10 to 17 with multiple sclerosis.

The genes are TRBV5-1 and TRBJ2-5; 7 bases are shared with TRBD1. Germline CDR1 SGHRS, CDR2 YFSETQ. Trimming cost V 4 bases and J 3 bases; bases outside gene matches: 6. The CDR3 extends over 14 amino acids. The CDR3 DNA reads as TGCGCCAGCAGCCGGGACAGTACTAAAGAGACCCAGTACTTC. It encodes CASSRDSTKETQYF. The complete variable domain, with remaining parts taken from reference TRBV5-1 and TRBJ2-5, reads KAGVTQTPRYLIKTRGQQVTLSCSPISGHRSVSWYQQTPGQGLQFLFEYFSETQRNKGNFPGRFSGRQFSNSRSEMNVSTLELGDSALYLCASSRDSTKETQYFGPGTRLLVL.

This chain links TRBV3-1 with TRBJ2-5; tentatively, D is TRBD2 (7 bases). V was clipped by 5 bases and J by 5 bases, with 15 bases between them. The CDR3 sequence is 14 residues long. Germline loops: CDR1 LGHDT, CDR2 YNNKEL (reference sequence). The CDR3 DNA reads as TGTGCCAGCAGCTCAAGGGGGGGCAGTGAGACCCAGTACTTC. This encodes CASSSRGGSETQYF.

This clonotype was recorded a few times. This chain uses TRBV2 with TRBJ1-5, with 9 bases fitting TRBD1. Germline CDR1 and CDR2: SNHLY and FYNNEI. The CDR3 length is 14 residues. V dropped 6 bases and J dropped 4; count of bases not matched to a gene: 4. The CDR3: CASRGDRGNQPQHF. The CDR3 DNA reads TGTGCCAGCAGGGGTGACAGGGGGAATCAGCCCCAGCATTTT.

This clonotype was seen more than once but under ten times. The rearrangement joins TRBV24-1 to TRBJ2-7; 7 bases agree with TRBD1. CDR1 and CDR2 (germline): KGHDR, SFDVKD. Trimming took 6 bases from V and 6 from J; bases not matched to a gene: 4. The CDR3 runs 12 residues. The chain's CDR3 is CATSLTGFEQYF. CDR3 nucleotides: TGTGCCACCAGTCTGACAGGGTTCGAGCAGTACTTC.

V usage is TRBV11-3 and J usage is TRBJ2-3; D is unclear. Germline V lookup: CDR1 SGHNT, CDR2 YENEEA. The CDR3 runs 17 residues. The V end was cut by 4 bases, the J end by 2 bases, with 19 bases between. CDR3 region: CASSSNRAAGHTDTQYF. Here the CDR3 DNA reads TGTGCCAGCAGCTCTAATCGGGCCGCCGGGCACACAGATACGCAGTATTTT. Looking up the rest from reference TRBV11-3 and TRBJ2-3 gives the full variable domain: EAGVVQSPRYKIIEKKQPVAFWCNPISGHNTLYWYLQNLGQGPELLIRYENEEAVDDSQLPKDRFSAERLKGVDSTLKIQPAELGDSAVYLCASSSNRAAGHTDTQYFGPGTRLTVL.

This clonotype turned up a few times. Germline is not matched at one junction end, which may reflect a read error. The J gene is TRBJ2-1, the V gene TRBV12-3 or TRBV12-4; D might be TRBD2 (5 bases). This CDR3 has 14 residues. The CDR3 protein is CASSLAVAYNEQFF. The CDR3 region has the DNA TGTGCCAGCAGTCTAGCTGTTGCCTACAATGAGCAGTTCTTC.

This clonotype showed up just once. The chain carries TRBV28 and TRBJ1-2, with TRBD1 matching 7 bases. Per germline, CDR1 MDHEN and CDR2 SYDVKM. The CDR3 consists of 13 residues. After removal of 8 bases from V and 3 bases from J, the junction contained 6 bases not matched to a gene. CDR3 loop: CASGGGQDYGYTF. The CDR3 DNA follows: TGTGCCAGCGGGGGAGGACAGGACTATGGCTACACCTTC.

This clonotype has only one observation. The rearrangement uses TRBV7-9 and TRBJ2-7; 9 nucleotides line up with TRBD1. The J call could be wrong; TRBJ2-5 is a better fit for the DNA end. CDR3 length equals 14 residues. CDR1 is SEHNR and CDR2 is FQNEAQ in the germline V gene (reference sequence). This CDR3 reads CASSATGGLKTQYF. The CDR3 DNA follows: TGTGCCAGCAGCGCAACAGGGGGCTTAAAGACCCAGTACTTC.

This clonotype was seen more than once but under ten times. V and J are TRBV7-9 and TRBJ2-7, with 8 nucleotides matching TRBD2. Trimming at V came to 1 base and at J to 2 bases, leaving 4 bases not matched to a gene. The CDR3 loop spans 15 amino acids. CDR1 and CDR2 (germline): SEHNR, FQNEAQ (reference sequence). The CDR3 protein is CASSLEQAGAYEQYF. CDR3 sequence (DNA): TGTGCCAGCAGCTTAGAACAAGCGGGGGCCTACGAGCAGTACTTC.

Of note for this clonotype: A read error may explain this, as a much larger clone is one base away. The rearrangement links TRBV7-6 to TRBJ1-2; 11 bases are shared with TRBD1. This CDR3 comprises 19 residues. The V segment lost 5 bases and the J segment 8 bases; nucleotides outside the gene matches: 22. Germline CDR1 SGHVS, CDR2 FNYEAQ. CDR3 nucleotide sequence: TGTGCCAGCAGCCCACGTGATGTCAGGACAGGGGGCCTCCAGGGAGGCTACACCTTC. Translation: CASSPRDVRTGGLQGGYTF. The full variable domain, its missing parts supplied by reference TRBV7-6 and TRBJ1-2, is GAGVSQSPRYKVTKRGQDVALRCDPISGHVSLYWYRQALGQGPEFLTYFNYEAQQDKSGLPNDRFSAERPEGSISTLTIQRTEQRDSAMYRCASSPRDVRTGGLQGGYTFGSGTRLTVV.

This clonotype was counted ten times or more. V gene TRBV10-3 combines with J gene TRBJ1-5; D call uncertain. V was trimmed by 3 bases and J by 0 bases, leaving 9 bases between them. The CDR3 length is 15 residues. CDR1 ENHRY and CDR2 SYGVKD come from the germline V gene. The CDR3 coding sequence is TGTGCCATCAGTGATGGAGGACCTAGCAATCAGCCCCAGCATTTT. Its translation: CAISDGGPSNQPQHF.

J is TRBJ2-5 and V is TRBV20-1; 9 bases line up with TRBD1. The J call is doubtful: the DNA matches TRBJ2-7 better. The V gene's germline CDR1 is DFQATT and CDR2 SNEGSKA (reference sequence). The CDR3 runs 16 residues. DNA of the CDR3: TGCAGTGCTAGAGCTCGATACCGGGACAGGGTGAACGAGCAGTACTTC. Translated, it gives CSARARYRDRVNEQYF.

This chain links TRBV4-3 with TRBJ1-2; 7 nucleotides align to TRBD1. V dropped 3 bases and J dropped 4; count of bases not matched to a gene: 5. Germline values: CDR1 LGHNA, CDR2 YSLEER. The CDR3 is 14 residues long. This CDR3 reads CASSHQGDGYGYTF. For the CDR3, the DNA is TGCGCCAGCAGCCATCAGGGGGACGGCTATGGCTACACCTTC.

The chain uses TRBV25-1 and TRBJ2-7; 8 bases match TRBD1. The end of the DNA aligns better with TRBJ2-5, so the J call may be wrong. This CDR3 region has 16 residues. Germline CDR1 MGHDK, CDR2 SYGVNS. This chain's CDR3 is CASSEEADRAEETQYF. Written as DNA, the CDR3 is TGTGCCAGCAGTGAAGAAGCGGACAGGGCTGAAGAGACCCAGTACTTC.

The V gene is TRBV20-1, the J gene TRBJ2-1, with D tentatively TRBD2 (5 bases). Per germline, CDR1 DFQATT and CDR2 SNEGSKA (reference sequence). CDR3 length: 13 residues. The V end lost 6 bases, the J end lost 5 bases, and 14 bases lay between the germline ends. DNA for the CDR3: TGCAGTGCCCCCCCCGCTAGCAACAATGAGCAGTTCTTC. Translated, it gives CSAPPASNNEQFF.